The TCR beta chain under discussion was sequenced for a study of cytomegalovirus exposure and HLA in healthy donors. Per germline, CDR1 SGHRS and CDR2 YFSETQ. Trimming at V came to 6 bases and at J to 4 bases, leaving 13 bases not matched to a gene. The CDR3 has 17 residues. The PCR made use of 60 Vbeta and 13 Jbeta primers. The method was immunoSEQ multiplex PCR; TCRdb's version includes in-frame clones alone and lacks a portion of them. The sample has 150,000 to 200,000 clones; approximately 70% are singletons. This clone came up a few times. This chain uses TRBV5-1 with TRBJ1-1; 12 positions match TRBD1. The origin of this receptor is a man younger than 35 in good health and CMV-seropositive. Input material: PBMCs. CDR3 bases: TGCGCCAGCACTAGGGACAGGGGGCAGGGGTATGGCACTGAAGCTTTCTTT. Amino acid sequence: CASTRDRGQGYGTEAFF.